Shown below are 4 T cell receptor beta chains from a single sample sequenced in a study of blood T cell repertoires in COVID-19. Profiled with immunoSEQ multiplex PCR; TCRdb holds only in-frame clones, not every one. Of 40,000 or so clones in the sample, 86% were seen once. Material for sequencing was peripheral blood. Source of these receptors: a man aged 35 to 55 with active COVID-19.

This rearrangement joins TRBV30 to TRBJ1-4, with 9 positions matching TRBD1. CDR3 length equals 13 residues. The ends lost 3 bases at V and 8 bases at J; junction bases unmatched: 4. Germline V gives CDR1 GTSNPN, CDR2 SVGIG (reference sequence). CDR3 in DNA: TGTGCCTGGAGGCCGGGACAGGGAGAAAAACTGTTTTTT. It codes for CAWRPGQGEKLFF.

This clone occurred a few times. The chain is built from TRBV5-5 and TRBJ2-1; 7 nucleotides align to TRBD1. V dropped 4 bases and J dropped 7; count of bases not matched to a gene: 11. Per the germline V gene, CDR1 is SGHKS and CDR2 is YYEKEE (reference sequence). The CDR3 loop spans 15 amino acids. The CDR3 loop is CASSGRQGVGNEQFF. CDR3 bases: TGTGCCAGCAGCGGAAGACAGGGTGTTGGGAATGAGCAGTTCTTC.

This chain joins TRBV9 and TRBJ1-2; D is uncertain. Germline V gene lookup returns CDR1 SGDLS and CDR2 YYNGEE. V was shortened by 4 bases and J by 8 bases, with 6 bases between the two germline ends. The CDR3 loop spans 10 amino acids. The CDR3: CASSSSGYTF. Here the CDR3 DNA reads TGTGCCAGCAGCTCGAGCGGCTACACCTTC.

V is TRBV6-5 and J is TRBJ2-7, with 7 bases matching TRBD1. Trimming at V came to 6 bases and at J to 0 bases, leaving 8 bases not matched to a gene. Germline CDR1 MNHEY, CDR2 SVGAGI. The CDR3 is 15 amino acids. Written as DNA, the CDR3 is TGTGCCAGCAGCTCTGACAGGGCGATCTCCTACGAGCAGTACTTC. Residues: CASSSDRAISYEQYF.